Below, 27 T cell receptor beta chains from the same sample are listed, as sequenced in a study of CD8 T cells in ankylosing spondylitis. Each CDR3 protein gets one entry after TCRdb re-called the 5' RACE reads with MiXCR. Here the sample spans 150,000 to 200,000 distinct CDR3 sequences, approximately 13% being singletons. Sequenced input: blood, either unsorted or a sorted T cell fraction (not recorded which). These receptors all stem from a female donor with ankylosing spondylitis or in good health (not recorded which).

This clonotype was seen more than once but under ten times. V usage is TRBV20-1 and J usage is TRBJ2-1; D possibly corresponds to TRBD2 (6 bases). The CDR3 spans 15 residues. Germline CDR1 reads DFQATT; CDR2 reads SNEGSKA (reference sequence). Trimming removed 0 bases from V and 2 bases from J, with 11 bases in between. CDR3 nucleotides: TGCAGTGCTAGAGATGCGAAGCGGGCCTACAATGAGCAGTTCTTC. Residues: CSARDAKRAYNEQFF.

Many counts were recorded for this clonotype. The J gene is TRBJ1-4, the V gene TRBV20-1; D is ambiguous. Trimming shortened V by 7 bases and J by 2 bases, and 17 bases separated the two germline ends. The CDR3 loop spans 15 amino acids. The germline V gene encodes CDR1 DFQATT and CDR2 SNEGSKA (reference sequence). The CDR3 DNA reads TGCAGTGTCACACTAGGATCAGTGACTAATGAAAAACTGTTTTTT. Translated, it gives CSVTLGSVTNEKLFF.

This clonotype was seen many times. The V call is TRBV7-2, the J call TRBJ1-5; TRBD1 matches 12 bases. This CDR3 region has 15 residues. The germline V gene has CDR1 SGHTA and CDR2 FQGNSA. V was pared by 5 bases and J by 7 bases, with 6 bases of the junction left unmatched. CDR3: CASSKGQGAWQPQHF. CDR3 nucleotides: TGTGCCAGCAGCAAGGGACAGGGGGCTTGGCAGCCCCAGCATTTT.

This clonotype occurred a few times. V usage is TRBV7-8 and J usage is TRBJ1-4, with D possibly TRBD1 on 6 matching bases. The CDR3 loop spans 14 amino acids. Trimming stripped 4 bases from V and 3 bases from J, with 9 bases between. Germline V gives CDR1 SGHVS, CDR2 FQNEAQ. CDR3 sequence: CASSSGHSNEKLFF. The CDR3 bases are TGTGCCAGCAGCTCGGGACACTCTAATGAAAAACTGTTTTTT.

Concerning this clonotype: A much more abundant neighbour one base away suggests this may be a read error. The rearrangement joins TRBV20-1 to TRBJ2-2, with D perhaps matching TRBD1 or TRBD2 (5 bases each). Germline-derived CDR1 and CDR2 are DFQATT and SNEGSKA (reference sequence). This CDR3 is 16 amino acids long. The CDR3 region has the DNA TGCTGTGCTAGAGATATAAGCAGGGAGACCACCGGGGAGCTGTTTTTT. The encoded protein is CCARDISRETTGELFF.

This clonotype was counted ten times or more. This rearrangement joins TRBV27 to TRBJ2-7; no clear D gene. This CDR3 contains 9 residues. Trimming stripped 8 bases from V and 5 bases from J, with 4 bases between. CDR1 and CDR2 from the germline V gene are MNHEY and SMNVEV (reference sequence). For the CDR3, the DNA is TGTGCCAGCGGGAACGAGCAGTACTTC. Its protein is CASGNEQYF.

The V call is TRBV6-5, the J call TRBJ2-3; 11 nucleotides line up with TRBD2. The J segment lost 5 bases and the V segment lost 5 bases, leaving 6 bases of the junction unmatched. CDR3 length: 15 residues. From germline, CDR1 is MNHEY and CDR2 SVGAGI. This CDR3 is CASSTSGRGIDTQYF. The CDR3 bases are TGTGCCAGCAGTACTAGCGGGAGAGGGATAGATACGCAGTATTTT.

This clonotype was detected ten times or more. The chain uses TRBV5-1 and TRBJ2-2; the D is unclear. There are 14 residues in the CDR3. CDR1 and CDR2 from the germline V gene are SGHRS and YFSETQ. V dropped 2 bases and J dropped 1 base, with 6 bases sitting between them. CDR3 in amino acids: CASSLSGNTGELFF. DNA of the CDR3: TGCGCCAGCAGCTTATCAGGGAACACCGGGGAGCTGTTTTTT.

This clonotype was picked up many times. The rearrangement uses TRBV20-1 and TRBJ2-1; a weak D match, TRBD2 (5 bases). CDR1 DFQATT and CDR2 SNEGSKA come from the germline V gene (reference sequence). Between the trimmed V and J ends, which lost 6 bases and 6 bases, there was a span of 18 bases. The CDR3 totals 14 residues. The DNA of the CDR3 is TGCAGTGCAGTCCACTTACTAGGTTCCAATGAGCAGTTCTTC. Protein sequence: CSAVHLLGSNEQFF.

This clonotype was found many times. The chain combines TRBV5-1 with TRBJ1-1, with 7 bases matching TRBD1. The germline CDR1 and CDR2 sequences are SGHRS and YFSETQ. The CDR3 totals 14 residues. The J segment lost 12 bases and the V segment lost 0 bases, leaving 11 bases of the junction unmatched. This CDR3 is CASSLGGAGGLTFF. CDR3 DNA: TGCGCCAGCAGCTTGGGTGGGGCAGGGGGATTAACTTTCTTT.

In its sample, this clonotype was seen a few times. An end of the junction does not agree with germline; a read error may underlie this. This chain joins TRBV20-1 and TRBJ2-5; 9 bases fit TRBD2. Germline V lookup: CDR1 DFQATT, CDR2 SNEGSKA (reference sequence). This CDR3 is 16 amino acids long. CDR3 DNA sequence: TGCTGTGCTAGAGATGTTCCTAGCGGGAACGTTGAGACCCAGTACTTC. Protein product: CCARDVPSGNVETQYF.

The gene calls are TRBV3-1 and TRBJ2-7; 7 bases are a match to TRBD1. The CDR3 loop spans 15 amino acids. Looked up from germline, CDR1 is LGHDT and CDR2 is YNNKEL (reference sequence). The V and J ends lost 4 bases and 2 bases, in that order; junction bases with no gene match: 8. CDR3 residues: CASSRRQGLAYEQYF. CDR3 bases: TGTGCCAGCAGCCGCAGACAGGGCCTCGCCTACGAGCAGTACTTC.

In this sample, this clonotype turned up many times. The chain is built from TRBV28 and TRBJ1-1; no firm D call. Germline V gene lookup returns CDR1 MDHEN and CDR2 SYDVKM. Deletions cut 11 bases from V and 2 bases from J, with 12 bases between. The CDR3 totals 12 residues. The CDR3 region is CAAALVNTEAFF. The CDR3 DNA reads TGTGCCGCTGCCCTAGTTAACACTGAAGCTTTCTTT.

The chain couples TRBV27 to TRBJ2-3; 7 bases are a match to TRBD1. The CDR3 consists of 15 residues. Germline V gene sequence: CDR1 MNHEY, CDR2 SMNVEV (reference sequence). V lost 1 base to trimming and J lost 1 base; unmatched junction nucleotides: 2. The CDR3 DNA is TGTGCCAGCAGTTTATACAGGGGCGGCACAGATACGCAGTATTTT. As protein: CASSLYRGGTDTQYF.

This clonotype was detected ten times or more. The rearrangement joins TRBV29-1 to TRBJ1-2; TRBD1 is a possible D gene (6 bases). The CDR3 is 13 residues long. Germline CDR1 and CDR2: SQVTM and ANQGSEA. Trimming took 0 bases from V and 3 from J, leaving 8 bases between them. The CDR3 loop reads CSVEDRTDYGYTF. CDR3 bases: TGCAGCGTTGAAGATCGGACAGACTATGGCTACACCTTC.

A note on this clonotype: Since a much larger clone is just one base distant, this may be a read error. The rearrangement links TRBV6-1 to TRBJ2-3; D is ambiguous. The CDR3 covers 15 residues. Germline V lookup: CDR1 MNHNS, CDR2 SASEGT. The CDR3 region is CANSKTGVETDTQYF. The CDR3 DNA reads TGTGCCAACAGTAAGACGGGCGTGGAAACAGATACGCAGTATTTT.

This clonotype has a count of ten or more. This chain connects TRBV20-1 to TRBJ2-1; 14 bases line up with TRBD2. Germline V CDR1 and CDR2: DFQATT, SNEGSKA (reference sequence). CDR3 length: 16 residues. Unmatched junction bases numbered 7, after V lost 0 bases and J lost 9 bases. CDR3 DNA sequence: TGCAGTGCTAGAGATCGCGGGACTAGCGGGAGACGTGAGCAGTTCTTC. Translated: CSARDRGTSGRREQFF.

This clonotype showed up just a few times. V is TRBV7-9 and J is TRBJ2-5; D not resolved. Germline values: CDR1 SEHNR, CDR2 FQNEAQ (reference sequence). V lost 1 base and J 5 bases, leaving 8 bases between the germline ends. This CDR3 comprises 13 residues. The CDR3 here is CASSLDGKETQYF. The CDR3 nucleotides are TGTGCCAGCAGCTTAGATGGGAAGGAGACCCAGTACTTC.

With respect to this clonotype: This clone may be a read error of a much larger clone one base away. This chain connects TRBV12-3 or TRBV12-4 to TRBJ1-1; 7 bases align to TRBD1. CDR3 length equals 16 residues. V lost 6 bases to trimming and J lost 7 bases; unmatched junction nucleotides: 17. The CDR3 region is CASSTIHRGGDSEAFF. The CDR3 nucleotides read TGTGCCAGCAGCACTATCCACCGGGGGGGGGACAGTGAAGCTTTCTTT.

J is TRBJ1-6 and V is TRBV20-1; D gene uncertain. The CDR3 is 14 residues long. Germline V gives CDR1 DFQATT, CDR2 SNEGSKA (reference sequence). V lost 6 bases and J lost 2, with 11 bases in between. The CDR3 is CSARPRAYNSPLHF. Here the CDR3 DNA reads TGCAGTGCCCGGCCCCGGGCCTATAATTCACCCCTCCACTTT.

The rearrangement joins TRBV7-2 to TRBJ2-1; D is unclear. CDR3 size: 15 residues. Germline V gene sequence: CDR1 SGHTA, CDR2 FQGNSA. V was trimmed by 3 bases and J by 0 bases, leaving 9 bases between them. CDR3 bases: TGTGCCAGCAGCTTTCAATGGAGCTCCTACAATGAGCAGTTCTTC. It translates to CASSFQWSSYNEQFF.

This clonotype was recorded at least ten times. The chain joins TRBV7-9 to TRBJ2-6; D unclear. CDR1 and CDR2 (germline): SEHNR, FQNEAQ (reference sequence). There are 14 residues in the CDR3. With 5 bases removed from V and 1 base from J, the gap between germline ends came to 6 bases. CDR3 sequence reads: CASSLISGANVLTF. The CDR3 DNA is TGTGCCAGCAGCCTTATATCTGGGGCCAACGTCCTGACTTTC.

This clonotype was counted at least ten times. J is TRBJ2-5 and V is TRBV7-8; unclear D gene. The CDR3 extends over 13 amino acids. CDR1 and CDR2 from the germline V gene are SGHVS and FQNEAQ. V was shortened by 5 bases and J by 4 bases, with 11 bases between the two germline ends. CDR3 protein: CASSVHRGETQYF. The CDR3 DNA reads TGTGCCAGCAGCGTACACAGAGGAGAGACCCAGTACTTC.

In this sample, this clonotype turned up many times. CDR3 in amino acids: CASTRLNTDTQYF. CDR3 DNA sequence: TGTGCCAGCACGCGGTTAAACACAGATACGCAGTATTTT. The genes are TRBV27 and TRBJ2-3; no clear D gene. Germline V CDR1 and CDR2: MNHEY, SMNVEV (reference sequence). V was cut by 7 bases and J by 2 bases, with 10 bases left in between. The CDR3 consists of 13 residues.

The chain employs TRBV27 and TRBJ2-7; TRBD1 agrees at 8 bases. V lost 5 bases to trimming and J lost 5 bases; unmatched junction nucleotides: 5. The CDR3 is 13 residues long. Germline lookup yields CDR1 MNHEY and CDR2 SMNVEV (reference sequence). The CDR3 loop reads CASSLRTGNEQYF. In DNA form, the CDR3 reads TGTGCCAGCAGTCTAAGGACAGGGAACGAGCAGTACTTC.

This clonotype was found many times. The gene calls are TRBV30 and TRBJ2-3, with a weak D call TRBD2 (5 bases). The CDR3 has 14 amino acids. V was clipped by 3 bases and J by 5 bases, with 15 bases between them. CDR1 and CDR2 from the germline V gene are GTSNPN and SVGIG (reference sequence). CDR3 nucleotide sequence: TGTGCCTGGAGCCCCCGGGGTTATCAAGATACGCAGTATTTT. It specifies CAWSPRGYQDTQYF.

This clonotype has at least ten counts. V gene TRBV4-2 combines with J gene TRBJ2-2; no clear D. Trimming shortened V by 0 bases and J by 6 bases, and 14 bases separated the two germline ends. The CDR3 has 16 amino acids. CDR1 is LGHNA and CDR2 is YNFKEQ in the germline V gene. This CDR3 reads CASSQDPDPLSGELFF. CDR3 DNA sequence: TGTGCCAGCAGCCAAGATCCGGACCCCCTCTCCGGGGAGCTGTTTTTT.